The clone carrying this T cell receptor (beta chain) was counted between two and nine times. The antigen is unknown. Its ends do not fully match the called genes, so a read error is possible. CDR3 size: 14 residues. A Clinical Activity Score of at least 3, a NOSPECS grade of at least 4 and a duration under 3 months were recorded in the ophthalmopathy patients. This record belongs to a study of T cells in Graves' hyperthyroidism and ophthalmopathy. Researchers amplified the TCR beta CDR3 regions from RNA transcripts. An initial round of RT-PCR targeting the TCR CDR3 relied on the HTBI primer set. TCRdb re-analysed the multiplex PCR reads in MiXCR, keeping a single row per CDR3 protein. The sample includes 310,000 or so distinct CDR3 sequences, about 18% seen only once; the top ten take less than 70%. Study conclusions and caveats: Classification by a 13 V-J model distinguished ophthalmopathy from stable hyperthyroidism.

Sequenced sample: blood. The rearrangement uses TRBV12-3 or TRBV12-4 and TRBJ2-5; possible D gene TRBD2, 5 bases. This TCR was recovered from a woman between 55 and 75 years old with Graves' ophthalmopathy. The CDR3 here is CVSSLLEVLETQYF. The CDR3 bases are TGTGTCAGCAGTTTACTGGAGGTGTTGGAGACCCAGTACTTC.